This paragraph reports one T cell receptor (beta chain). What it binds is not known. The sample belongs to a study of vaccination effects on CD4 cells after COVID-19. Produced via immunoSEQ multiplex PCR; TCRdb's table is partial and in-frame only. The table includes approximately 68,000 clones, around 76% detected once. The V and J ends lost 5 bases and 0 bases, in that order; junction bases with no gene match: 2. Germline V gene lookup returns CDR1 SGHRS and CDR2 YFSETQ. The CDR3 contains 15 residues. Antigen-specific CD4+ T cells were expanded (with viral peptide pools) by the ViraFEST assay ahead of sequencing. Having been cultured for under twelve days, the cells underwent CD4+ T cell isolation. Neither prior SARS-CoV-2 infection nor positive nucleocapsid antibodies were present in the vaccine recipients.

The receptor comes from a human donor who received a COVID-19 vaccine. Sample: CD4+ T cells from PBMCs cultured with SARS-CoV-2 spike peptides, taken before COVID-19 vaccination. The chain links TRBV5-1 to TRBJ2-6, with 7 positions matching TRBD1. CDR3 sequence (DNA): TGCGCCAGCAGGACAGGGAACTCTGGGGCCAACGTCCTGACTTTC. Translated, it gives CASRTGNSGANVLTF.